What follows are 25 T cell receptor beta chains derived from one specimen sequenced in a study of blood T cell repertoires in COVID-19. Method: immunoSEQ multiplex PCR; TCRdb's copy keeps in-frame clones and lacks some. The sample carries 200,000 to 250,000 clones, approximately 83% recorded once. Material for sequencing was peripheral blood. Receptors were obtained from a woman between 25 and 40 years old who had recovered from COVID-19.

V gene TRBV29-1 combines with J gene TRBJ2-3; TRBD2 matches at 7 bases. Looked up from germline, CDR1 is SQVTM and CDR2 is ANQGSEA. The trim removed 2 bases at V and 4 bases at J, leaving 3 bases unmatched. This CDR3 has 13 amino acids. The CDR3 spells CSVELLAADTQYF. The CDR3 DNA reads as TGCAGCGTTGAATTGCTAGCGGCAGATACGCAGTATTTT.

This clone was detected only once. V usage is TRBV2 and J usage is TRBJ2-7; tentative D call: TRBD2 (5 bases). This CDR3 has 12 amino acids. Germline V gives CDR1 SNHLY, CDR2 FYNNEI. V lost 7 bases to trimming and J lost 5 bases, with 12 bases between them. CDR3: CASKPSSHEQYF. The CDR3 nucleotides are TGTGCCAGCAAGCCTAGCAGCCACGAGCAGTACTTC.

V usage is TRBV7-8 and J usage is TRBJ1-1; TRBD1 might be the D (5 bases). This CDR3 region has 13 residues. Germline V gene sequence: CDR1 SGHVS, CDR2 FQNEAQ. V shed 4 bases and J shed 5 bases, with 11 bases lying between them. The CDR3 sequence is CASSSLPGTEAFF. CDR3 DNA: TGTGCCAGCAGCTCACTTCCAGGGACTGAAGCTTTCTTT.

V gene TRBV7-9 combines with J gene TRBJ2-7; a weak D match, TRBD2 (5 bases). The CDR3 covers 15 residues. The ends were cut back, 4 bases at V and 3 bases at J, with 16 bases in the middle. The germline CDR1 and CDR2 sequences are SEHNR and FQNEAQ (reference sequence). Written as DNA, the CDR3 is TGTGCCAGCAGCTCGTTACGGGGAGTGAGCTACGAGCAGTACTTC. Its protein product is CASSSLRGVSYEQYF.

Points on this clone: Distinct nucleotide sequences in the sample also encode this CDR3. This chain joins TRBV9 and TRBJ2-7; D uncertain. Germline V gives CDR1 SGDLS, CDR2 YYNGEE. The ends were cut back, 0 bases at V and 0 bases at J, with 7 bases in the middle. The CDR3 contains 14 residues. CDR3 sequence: CASSVGGSSYEQYF. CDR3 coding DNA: TGTGCCAGCAGCGTAGGAGGAAGCTCCTACGAGCAGTACTTC.

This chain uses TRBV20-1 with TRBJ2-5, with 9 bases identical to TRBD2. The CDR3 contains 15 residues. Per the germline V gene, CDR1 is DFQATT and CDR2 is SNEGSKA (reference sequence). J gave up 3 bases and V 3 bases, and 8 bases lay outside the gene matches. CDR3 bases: TGCAGTGCTAGTCTAGCGGGGAATAGGGAAGAGACCCAGTACTTC. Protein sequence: CSASLAGNREETQYF.

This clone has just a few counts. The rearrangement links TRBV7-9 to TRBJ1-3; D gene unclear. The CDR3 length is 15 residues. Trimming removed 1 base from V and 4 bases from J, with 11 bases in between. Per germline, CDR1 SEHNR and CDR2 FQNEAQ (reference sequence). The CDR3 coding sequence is TGTGCCAGCAGCTTAGTCGGGGATTCGGGAAACACCATATATTTT. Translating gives CASSLVGDSGNTIYF. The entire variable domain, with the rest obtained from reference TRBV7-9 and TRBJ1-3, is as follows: DTGVSQNPRHKITKRGQNVTFRCDPISEHNRLYWYRQTLGQGPEFLTYFQNEAQLEKSRLLSDRFSAERPKGSFSTLEIQRTEQGDSAMYLCASSLVGDSGNTIYFGEGSWLTVV.

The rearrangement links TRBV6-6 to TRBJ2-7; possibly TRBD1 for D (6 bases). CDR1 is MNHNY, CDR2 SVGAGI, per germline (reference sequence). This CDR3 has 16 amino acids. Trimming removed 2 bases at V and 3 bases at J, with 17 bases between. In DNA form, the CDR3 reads TGTGCCAGCAGTTACGGCCGAGGGGGAACCCTCTACGAGCAGTACTTC. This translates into CASSYGRGGTLYEQYF.

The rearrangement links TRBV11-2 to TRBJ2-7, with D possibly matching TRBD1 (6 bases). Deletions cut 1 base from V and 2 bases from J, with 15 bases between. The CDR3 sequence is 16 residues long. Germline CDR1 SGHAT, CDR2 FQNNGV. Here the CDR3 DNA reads TGTGCCAGCAGCTTAGTCCCGGCAGGGGTACCCTACGAGCAGTACTTC. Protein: CASSLVPAGVPYEQYF.

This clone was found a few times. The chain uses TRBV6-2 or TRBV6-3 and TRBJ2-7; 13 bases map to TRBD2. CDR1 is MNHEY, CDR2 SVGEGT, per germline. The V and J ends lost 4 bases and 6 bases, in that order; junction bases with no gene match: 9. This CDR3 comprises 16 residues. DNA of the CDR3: TGTGCCAGCAGTTGGACTAGCGGGGGCGCTCCGTCCGAGCAGTACTTC. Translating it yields CASSWTSGGAPSEQYF.

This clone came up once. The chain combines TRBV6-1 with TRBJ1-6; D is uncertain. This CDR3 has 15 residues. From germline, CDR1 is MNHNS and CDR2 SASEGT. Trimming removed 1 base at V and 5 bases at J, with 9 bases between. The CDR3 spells CASSEGGGDNSPLHF. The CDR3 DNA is TGTGCCAGCAGTGAAGGGGGAGGAGATAATTCACCCCTCCACTTT.

The CDR3 coding sequence is TGTGCCAGCAGCGCAATAGGGCGGGGGTCTATTAATGAGCAGTTCTTC. It codes for CASSAIGRGSINEQFF. The chain carries TRBV9 and TRBJ2-1, with 7 bases lining up with TRBD2. V lost 3 bases and J lost 7; bases outside the gene matches: 13. CDR1 and CDR2 (germline): SGDLS, YYNGEE. The CDR3 extends over 16 amino acids. The full variable domain, completed using reference TRBV9 and TRBJ2-1, is DSGVTQTPKHLITATGQRVTLRCSPRSGDLSVYWYQQSLDQGLQFLIQYYNGEERAKGNILERFSAQQFPDLHSELNLSSLELGDSALYFCASSAIGRGSINEQFFGPGTRLTVL.

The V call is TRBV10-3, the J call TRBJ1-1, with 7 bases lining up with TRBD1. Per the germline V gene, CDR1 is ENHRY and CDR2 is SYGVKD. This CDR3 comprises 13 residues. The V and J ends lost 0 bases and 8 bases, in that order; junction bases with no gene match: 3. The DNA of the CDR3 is TGTGCCATCAGTGAGTCGGGACAGAGAGAAGCTTTCTTT. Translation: CAISESGQREAFF.

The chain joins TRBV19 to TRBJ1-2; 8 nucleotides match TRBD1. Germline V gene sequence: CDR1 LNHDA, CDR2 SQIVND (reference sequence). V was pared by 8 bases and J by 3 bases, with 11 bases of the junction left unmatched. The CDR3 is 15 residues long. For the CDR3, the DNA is TGTGCCAGTCGATCACTGACAGGGGCGTACTATGGCTACACCTTC. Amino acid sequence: CASRSLTGAYYGYTF.

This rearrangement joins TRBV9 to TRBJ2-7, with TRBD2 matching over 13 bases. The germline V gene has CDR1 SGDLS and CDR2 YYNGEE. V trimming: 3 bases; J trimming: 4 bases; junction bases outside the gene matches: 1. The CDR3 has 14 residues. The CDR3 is CASSAGLAGYEQYF. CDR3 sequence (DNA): TGTGCCAGCAGCGCGGGACTAGCGGGGTACGAGCAGTACTTC.

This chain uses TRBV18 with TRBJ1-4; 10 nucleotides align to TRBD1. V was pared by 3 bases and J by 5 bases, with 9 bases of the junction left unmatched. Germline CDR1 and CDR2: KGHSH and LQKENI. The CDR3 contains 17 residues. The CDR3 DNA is TGTGCCAGCTCACCTCTCCCAGGACAGGGGGGGAATGAAAAACTGTTTTTT. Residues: CASSPLPGQGGNEKLFF.

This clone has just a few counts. The CDR3 DNA reads as TGTGCCACCAGTGACAAAGGACAGGGAGAGGGGAACACTGAAGCTTTCTTT. It specifies CATSDKGQGEGNTEAFF. The chain employs TRBV24-1 and TRBJ1-1, with 8 positions matching TRBD1. V lost 4 bases to trimming and J lost 1 base; unmatched junction nucleotides: 10. The CDR3 covers 17 residues. Germline V CDR1 and CDR2: KGHDR, SFDVKD.

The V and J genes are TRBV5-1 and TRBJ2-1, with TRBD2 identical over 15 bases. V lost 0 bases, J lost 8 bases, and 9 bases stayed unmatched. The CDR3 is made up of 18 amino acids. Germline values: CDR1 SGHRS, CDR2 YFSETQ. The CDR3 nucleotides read TGCGCCAGCAGCTTGGAGAGGGGACTAGCGGGGGGAAGGGATGAGCAGTTCTTC. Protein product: CASSLERGLAGGRDEQFF.

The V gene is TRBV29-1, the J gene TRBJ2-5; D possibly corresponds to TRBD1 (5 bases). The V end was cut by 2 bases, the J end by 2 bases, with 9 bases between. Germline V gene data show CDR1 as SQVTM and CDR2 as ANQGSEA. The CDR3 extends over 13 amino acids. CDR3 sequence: CSVETQGQETQYF. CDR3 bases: TGCAGCGTTGAAACCCAGGGACAAGAGACCCAGTACTTC.

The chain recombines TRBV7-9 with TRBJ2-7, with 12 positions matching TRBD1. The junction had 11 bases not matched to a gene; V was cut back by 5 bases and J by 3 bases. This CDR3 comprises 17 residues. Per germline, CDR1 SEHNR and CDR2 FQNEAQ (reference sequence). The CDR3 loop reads CASSPSSGTGGNYEQYF. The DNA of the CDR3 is TGTGCCAGCAGCCCCTCATCCGGGACAGGGGGCAACTACGAGCAGTACTTC.

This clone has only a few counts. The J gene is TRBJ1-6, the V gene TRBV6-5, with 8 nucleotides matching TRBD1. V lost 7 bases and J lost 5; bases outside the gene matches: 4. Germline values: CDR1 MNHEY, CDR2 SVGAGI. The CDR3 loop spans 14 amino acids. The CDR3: CASTATGDNSPLHF. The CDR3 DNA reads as TGTGCCAGCACCGCGACAGGGGATAATTCACCCCTCCACTTT.

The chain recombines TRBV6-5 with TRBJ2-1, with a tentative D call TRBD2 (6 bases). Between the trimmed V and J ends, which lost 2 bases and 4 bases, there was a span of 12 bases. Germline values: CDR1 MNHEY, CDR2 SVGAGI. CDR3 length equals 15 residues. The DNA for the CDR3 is TGTGCCAGCAGTTACACGGGACTTATATACAATGAGCAGTTCTTC. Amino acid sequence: CASSYTGLIYNEQFF.

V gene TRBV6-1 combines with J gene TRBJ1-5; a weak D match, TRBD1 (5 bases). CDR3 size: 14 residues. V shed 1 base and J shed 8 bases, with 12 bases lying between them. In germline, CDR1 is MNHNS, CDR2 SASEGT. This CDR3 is CASSEEPGWEPQHF. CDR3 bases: TGTGCCAGCAGTGAAGAGCCAGGGTGGGAGCCCCAGCATTTT.

In DNA form, the CDR3 reads TGTGCCAGCAGCTTAGAGTGGCGGATTTATGGCTACACCTTC. This sequence encodes CASSLEWRIYGYTF. The gene calls are TRBV7-2 and TRBJ1-2; D unresolved. CDR1 is SGHTA, CDR2 FQGNSA, per germline. The CDR3 is made up of 14 amino acids. Trimming removed 1 base at V and 5 bases at J, with 11 bases between.

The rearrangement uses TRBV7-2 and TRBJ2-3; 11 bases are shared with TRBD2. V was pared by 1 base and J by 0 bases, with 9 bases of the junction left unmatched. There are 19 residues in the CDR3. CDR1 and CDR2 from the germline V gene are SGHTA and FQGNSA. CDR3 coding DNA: TGTGCCAGCAGCTTAGTACCGGGACTAGCGGCCATAAGCACAGATACGCAGTATTTT. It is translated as CASSLVPGLAAISTDTQYF.